The following is a TCR beta chain sequence with its context. Its antigen remains unknown. The sample is drawn from a study of T cell clonotyping in hematopoietic cell transplantation. Whole-study results and caveats: After transplant, recipient diversity fell while pathologically expanded clonotypes grew through day 180.

CDR1 is SGHVS, CDR2 FQNEAQ, per germline. J was trimmed by 2 bases and V by 5 bases; bases with no gene match: 10. This CDR3 has 16 amino acids. Profiled with immunoSEQ multiplex PCR; TCRdb holds only in-frame clones, not every one. The sample consists of some 10,000 clones, around half of them appearing once. Recipients were bled about 28 days pretransplant and at posttransplant days 30, 100, 180. The material was PBMCs, obtained 30 days after allogeneic stem cell transplant. The chain employs TRBV7-8 and TRBJ2-3, with 7 bases that match TRBD1. The origin of this receptor is a male patient aged 45 to 59 who had an allogeneic stem cell transplant from an unrelated donor, so the T cells may come from the graft donor. Some clones in this sample may be carry-over from other donors' samples. In nucleotides, the CDR3 is TGTGCCAGCAGCGGCCCGCGACAGGGTCCCACAGATACGCAGTATTTT. It translates to CASSGPRQGPTDTQYF.